A selection of T cell receptor beta chains follows, all from one sample in a study of vaccination effects on CD4 cells after COVID-19. Their antigen targets remain unknown. Data came from immunoSEQ multiplex PCR; TCRdb stores just in-frame clones and leaves some out. The table records about 66,000 clones, about 80% of them present only once. Sequenced material: CD4+ T cells from PBMCs cultured with HCoV-OC43 spike peptides, taken after COVID-19 vaccination. The receptors shown here come from a human donor who received a COVID-19 vaccine. CDR3s include the opening cysteine and the closing phenylalanine or tryptophan. D genes are given only for firm matches. Part of the rows lack a size; the others show once, few, many or a class for expanded clones.

J gene	D gene	clone size	V gene	CDR3 DNA	CDR3 protein
TRBJ1-2	TRBD1	.	TRBV5-1	TGCGCCAGCAGCGTAAAACAGGGGGCTGGAGGCTACACCTTC	CASSVKQGAGGYTF
TRBJ1-6	.	few	TRBV18	TGTGCCAGCTCACCAGACGGTACTAATTCACCCCTCCACTTT	CASSPDGTNSPLHF
TRBJ2-2	TRBD1	.	TRBV7-2	TGTGCCAGCAGCTTGAGGGGGCTGGGCACCGGGGAGCTGTTTTTT	CASSLRGLGTGELFF
TRBJ1-2	.	.	TRBV20-1	TGCAGTGTTGTCGGGGGCGCTGGCTACACCTTC	CSVVGGAGYTF
TRBJ1-4	.	.	TRBV20-1	TGCAGTGCCGTGGATAATGAAAAACTGTTTTTT	CSAVDNEKLFF
TRBJ1-3	TRBD1	.	TRBV4-1	TGCGCCAGCAGCCAGGCTGACAGGGGGAATGGAAACACCATATATTTT	CASSQADRGNGNTIYF
TRBJ2-5	TRBD1	.	TRBV5-1	TGCGCCAGCAGCCCTAGAACAGGGGTTGGAGAGACCCAGTACTTC	CASSPRTGVGETQYF
TRBJ2-5	.	.	TRBV5-1	TGCGCCAGCAGCTTGGGAGGATCTCAAGAGACCCAGTACTTC	CASSLGGSQETQYF
TRBJ1-1	.	.	TRBV11-2	TGTGCCAGCAGCTTAAACGGGAACACTGAAGCTTTCTTT	CASSLNGNTEAFF
TRBJ2-5	TRBD2	.	TRBV30	TGTGCCTGTGCCAGGACTAGCGGCCAAGAGACCCAGTACTTC	CACARTSGQETQYF
TRBJ2-1	.	.	TRBV6-5	TGTGCCAGCAATCCCACAGGGTTTGGCTATGAGCAGTTCTTC	CASNPTGFGYEQFF
TRBJ1-5	.	few	TRBV3-1/TRBV3-2	TGTGCCAGCAGCCAAGATAGGGCCCTTAATCAGCCCCAGCATTTT	CASSQDRALNQPQHF
TRBJ2-3	TRBD2	.	TRBV30	TGTGCCTGGAGTGCCAGCGGGGGCACAGATACGCAGTATTTT	CAWSASGGTDTQYF
TRBJ1-5	TRBD1	.	TRBV28	TGTGCCAGCATCCCAGGGGGAGACGGTCAGCCCCAGCATTTT	CASIPGGDGQPQHF
TRBJ2-2	.	.	TRBV5-1	TGCGCCAGCAGCCTCAGGGAATTAATTCCCGGGGAGCTGTTTTTT	CASSLRELIPGELFF
TRBJ1-4	TRBD1	.	TRBV10-3	TGTGCCATCAGTGAGACAGGGGGAGGTGAAAAACTGTTTTTT	CAISETGGGEKLFF
TRBJ1-1	.	.	TRBV7-8	TGTGCCAGCAGCTTAGAAGGACGGGCTTTCTTT	CASSLEGRAFF
TRBJ2-2	.	medium-sized	TRBV7-7	TGTGCCAGCAGCCTAGCGACCGGGGACACCGGGGAGCTGTTTTTT	CASSLATGDTGELFF
TRBJ2-3	TRBD2	.	TRBV13	TGTGCCAGCAGCTATACTAGCGGGGGGGCGACGGGCACAGATACGCAGTATTTT	CASSYTSGGATGTDTQYF
TRBJ1-2	TRBD1	.	TRBV12-3/TRBV12-4	TGTGCCAGCAGTTTAGCGACAGGGGGAGGCTACACCTTC	CASSLATGGGYTF
TRBJ1-6	TRBD1	.	TRBV2	TGTGCCAGCAACCCGACAGGGGGCCAATATAGTTCACCCCTCCACTTT	CASNPTGGQYSSPLHF
TRBJ1-1	.	.	TRBV24-1	TGTGCCACCAGTGGCCAGGGAGGTAAGAACACTGAAGCTTTCTTT	CATSGQGGKNTEAFF